These 6 T cell receptor beta chains share one sample of origin, sequenced in a study of patients and donors after allogeneic stem cell transplantation. Each CDR3 protein gets one entry after TCRdb re-called the RT-PCR reads with MiXCR. The sample has around 240,000 distinct CDR3 sequences, 12% to 15% seen once; the top ten hold around a tenth. Material: blood, either unsorted or a sorted T cell fraction (not recorded which). Every receptor here comes from a human donor who was either an allogeneic HSCT recipient or a stem cell or donor lymphocyte infusion donor (not recorded which). It is not recorded whose cells these are; they may come from a transplant donor.

This clonotype has just a few counts. The chain carries TRBV5-1 and TRBJ2-7, with 12 bases aligning to TRBD1. The V gene's germline CDR1 is SGHRS and CDR2 YFSETQ. The CDR3 sequence is 18 residues long. The V and J ends lost 4 bases and 2 bases, in that order; junction bases with no gene match: 13. CDR3 protein: CASSPTRGTGGATYEQYF. CDR3 DNA sequence: TGCGCCAGCAGCCCCACACGGGGGACAGGGGGCGCGACCTACGAGCAGTACTTC.

The V and J genes are TRBV25-1 and TRBJ2-1; no reliable D call. V was shortened by 1 base and J by 8 bases, with 6 bases between the two germline ends. Germline CDR1 reads MGHDK; CDR2 reads SYGVNS. This CDR3 spans 12 amino acids. CDR3 coding DNA: TGTGCCAGCAGTGAATTGGCGCATGAGCAGTTCTTC. As protein: CASSELAHEQFF.

This clonotype was found many times. V gene TRBV5-1 combines with J gene TRBJ2-1, with D uncertain. The CDR3 runs to 14 residues. Germline V gene data show CDR1 as SGHRS and CDR2 as YFSETQ. V dropped 4 bases and J dropped 0 bases, with 8 bases sitting between them. For the CDR3, the DNA is TGCGCCAGCAGCAGGACGAACTCCTACAATGAGCAGTTCTTC. As protein: CASSRTNSYNEQFF.

This clonotype has just a few counts. The gene calls are TRBV20-1 and TRBJ1-2; possible D gene TRBD1, 5 bases. The V gene lost 0 bases and the J gene lost 8 bases, with 16 bases spanning the gap. The CDR3 loop spans 14 amino acids. From germline, CDR1 is DFQATT and CDR2 SNEGSKA (reference sequence). CDR3 loop: CSARDLRTPTGYTF. CDR3 nucleotide sequence: TGCAGTGCTAGAGATTTAAGGACACCGACAGGCTACACCTTC.

In its sample, this clonotype was seen a few times. V and J are TRBV5-5 and TRBJ2-7; TRBD1 agrees at 8 bases. Germline CDR1 SGHKS, CDR2 YYEKEE (reference sequence). The trim removed 3 bases at V and 6 bases at J, leaving 5 bases unmatched. The CDR3 covers 13 residues. CDR3 nucleotides: TGTGCCAGCAGCTCGACGACAGGGGTCGAGCAGTACTTC. Amino acids: CASSSTTGVEQYF.

This clonotype was recorded at least ten times. The V gene is TRBV5-1, the J gene TRBJ2-1; TRBD2 matches 9 bases. The CDR3 runs 15 residues. The V and J ends lost 0 bases and 5 bases, in that order; junction bases with no gene match: 3. The germline CDR1 and CDR2 sequences are SGHRS and YFSETQ. CDR3 region: CASSLDLAGNNEQFF. For the CDR3, the DNA is TGCGCCAGCAGCTTGGACCTAGCGGGGAACAATGAGCAGTTCTTC.